Detailed here is one T cell receptor (beta chain). No antigen is known for it. This specimen comes from a study of OX40 agonist ivuxolimab in advanced cancers. Study details: Ivuxolimab was administered intravenously to patients at 0.01 to 10 mg/kg every 2 weeks. Notes on the study in general: Undetermined was the antigen specificity of the expanded peripheral T cells. Certain nonresponding patients likewise had low normalized T-cell clonal expansion. In the 0.1 to 3.0 mg/kg range, CD4+ and CD8+ blood T cells had expanded clonally by week 6.

Germline V gene lookup returns CDR1 SNHLY and CDR2 FYNNEI. Trimming cost V 6 bases and J 0 bases, with 11 bases left between them. The CDR3 loop spans 14 amino acids. Method: immunoSEQ multiplex PCR; TCRdb's copy keeps in-frame clones and lacks some. The sample has approximately 80,000 clones, approximately 94% seen once; the top ten hold 8% to 10%. The sequenced sample was CD4+ or CD8+ T cells sorted from blood, obtained in a trial of the OX40 agonist ivuxolimab. This TCR was recovered from an adult with an advanced solid tumor such as melanoma, head and neck, liver or kidney cancer. V gene TRBV2 combines with J gene TRBJ1-1; D ambiguous. The CDR3 DNA follows: TGTGCCAGCAGGGGTAAGACATTGAACACTGAAGCTTTCTTT. Translated: CASRGKTLNTEAFF.